Listed below are T cell receptor beta chains from one sample, sequenced in a study of T cell responses to AZD1222 COVID-19 vaccine. Profiling relied on immunoSEQ multiplex PCR, and the TCRdb table lists in-frame clones only, not all of them. In the table there are just under 150,000 clones, 85% to 90% of which are singletons. The sample consisted of peripheral blood, taken 28 days after the second AZD1222 dose. Receptors originate from an adult who received the AZD1222 COVID-19 vaccine. Both conserved end residues are part of each CDR3. The D gene is left open where the match is weak. Clone size is not always given. Where it is, it says once, few, many or a class for expanded clones.

J,V,D,size,CDR3,DNA
TRBJ2-5,TRBV24-1,TRBD2,.,CATGLSGGGQETQYF,TGTGCCACGGGGCTGTCCGGGGGGGGACAAGAGACCCAGTACTTC
TRBJ1-6,TRBV27,.,.,CASRVLGDSYNSPLHF,TGTGCCAGCCGAGTCCTAGGTGACTCCTATAATTCACCCCTCCACTTT
TRBJ2-3,TRBV15,TRBD2,.,CATSRDWAQTGLVTDTQYF,TGTGCCACCAGCAGAGATTGGGCCCAAACAGGACTAGTCACAGATACGCAGTATTTT
TRBJ2-3,TRBV6-6,.,.,CASSYVDTDTQYF,TGTGCCAGCAGTTACGTCGACACAGATACGCAGTATTTT
TRBJ1-5,TRBV7-9,.,.,CASSSASQPQHF,TGTGCCAGCAGCTCGGCTAGTCAGCCCCAGCATTTT
TRBJ2-2,TRBV14,.,.,CASSFGGYVTGELFF,TGTGCCAGCAGCTTTGGGGGGTACGTCACCGGGGAGCTGTTTTTT
TRBJ2-1,TRBV18,.,.,CASSPPRPGEQFF,TGTGCCAGCTCACCACCCCGGCCGGGAGAGCAGTTCTTC
TRBJ2-2,TRBV7-8,TRBD2,.,CASSIRSLAGGPPGELFF,TGTGCCAGCAGCATCAGGTCACTAGCGGGAGGGCCACCCGGGGAGCTGTTTTTT
TRBJ2-2,TRBV7-2,TRBD1,few,CASSLPGQGVGELFF,TGTGCCAGCAGCTTACCCGGACAGGGTGTCGGGGAGCTGTTTTTT
TRBJ2-7,TRBV7-9,.,.,CASSFGGNGYEQYF,TGTGCCAGCAGCTTCGGCGGAAATGGATACGAGCAGTACTTC
TRBJ1-4,TRBV5-6,.,.,CASSLSVREKLFF,TGTGCCAGCAGCTTATCGGTGAGGGAAAAACTGTTTTTT
TRBJ1-2,TRBV2,TRBD1,.,CASSGTGDYGYTF,TGTGCCAGCAGCGGGACAGGCGACTATGGCTACACCTTC
TRBJ1-6,TRBV28,.,.,CASSQIAGSYNSPLHF,TGTGCCAGCAGCCAAATAGCAGGCTCCTATAATTCACCCCTCCACTTT
TRBJ1-2,TRBV29-1,TRBD1,.,CSVKPGTGTNYGYTF,TGCAGCGTCAAACCCGGGACAGGAACTAACTATGGCTACACCTTC
TRBJ2-3,TRBV6-5,TRBD2,.,CASSTSGVGADTQYF,TGTGCCAGCAGCACTAGCGGGGTCGGCGCAGATACGCAGTATTTT